This T cell receptor beta chain was identified in a study of blood T cell repertoires in COVID-19. In the study overall: Sites across the United States, Italy and Spain contributed samples from acute and convalescent COVID-19.

Original data processing: Reference gene primer amplification in the assay estimated nucleated cell counts. TCRdb's table, derived via immunoSEQ multiplex PCR, lists solely in-frame clones and lacks some. The V and J calls and clone size come from that table; D and trimming were worked out from the DNA. Here the sample spans just over 20,000 clones, about 88% being singletons. The CDR3 extends over 15 amino acids. V dropped 3 bases and J dropped 2; count of bases not matched to a gene: 7. Per the germline V gene, CDR1 is SGHRS and CDR2 is YFSETQ. V gene TRBV5-1 combines with J gene TRBJ2-7; 8 bases fit TRBD1. This TCR was recovered from a human donor in a cohort sampled during active COVID-19. Source material: peripheral blood. CDR3 DNA: TGCGCCAGCAGCTACTGGACAGGGAAGACCTACGAGCAGTACTTC. Translated, it gives CASSYWTGKTYEQYF. The whole variable domain, remainder taken from reference TRBV5-1 and TRBJ2-7, is KAGVTQTPRYLIKTRGQQVTLSCSPISGHRSVSWYQQTPGQGLQFLFEYFSETQRNKGNFPGRFSGRQFSNSRSEMNVSTLELGDSALYLCASSYWTGKTYEQYFGPGTRLTVT.